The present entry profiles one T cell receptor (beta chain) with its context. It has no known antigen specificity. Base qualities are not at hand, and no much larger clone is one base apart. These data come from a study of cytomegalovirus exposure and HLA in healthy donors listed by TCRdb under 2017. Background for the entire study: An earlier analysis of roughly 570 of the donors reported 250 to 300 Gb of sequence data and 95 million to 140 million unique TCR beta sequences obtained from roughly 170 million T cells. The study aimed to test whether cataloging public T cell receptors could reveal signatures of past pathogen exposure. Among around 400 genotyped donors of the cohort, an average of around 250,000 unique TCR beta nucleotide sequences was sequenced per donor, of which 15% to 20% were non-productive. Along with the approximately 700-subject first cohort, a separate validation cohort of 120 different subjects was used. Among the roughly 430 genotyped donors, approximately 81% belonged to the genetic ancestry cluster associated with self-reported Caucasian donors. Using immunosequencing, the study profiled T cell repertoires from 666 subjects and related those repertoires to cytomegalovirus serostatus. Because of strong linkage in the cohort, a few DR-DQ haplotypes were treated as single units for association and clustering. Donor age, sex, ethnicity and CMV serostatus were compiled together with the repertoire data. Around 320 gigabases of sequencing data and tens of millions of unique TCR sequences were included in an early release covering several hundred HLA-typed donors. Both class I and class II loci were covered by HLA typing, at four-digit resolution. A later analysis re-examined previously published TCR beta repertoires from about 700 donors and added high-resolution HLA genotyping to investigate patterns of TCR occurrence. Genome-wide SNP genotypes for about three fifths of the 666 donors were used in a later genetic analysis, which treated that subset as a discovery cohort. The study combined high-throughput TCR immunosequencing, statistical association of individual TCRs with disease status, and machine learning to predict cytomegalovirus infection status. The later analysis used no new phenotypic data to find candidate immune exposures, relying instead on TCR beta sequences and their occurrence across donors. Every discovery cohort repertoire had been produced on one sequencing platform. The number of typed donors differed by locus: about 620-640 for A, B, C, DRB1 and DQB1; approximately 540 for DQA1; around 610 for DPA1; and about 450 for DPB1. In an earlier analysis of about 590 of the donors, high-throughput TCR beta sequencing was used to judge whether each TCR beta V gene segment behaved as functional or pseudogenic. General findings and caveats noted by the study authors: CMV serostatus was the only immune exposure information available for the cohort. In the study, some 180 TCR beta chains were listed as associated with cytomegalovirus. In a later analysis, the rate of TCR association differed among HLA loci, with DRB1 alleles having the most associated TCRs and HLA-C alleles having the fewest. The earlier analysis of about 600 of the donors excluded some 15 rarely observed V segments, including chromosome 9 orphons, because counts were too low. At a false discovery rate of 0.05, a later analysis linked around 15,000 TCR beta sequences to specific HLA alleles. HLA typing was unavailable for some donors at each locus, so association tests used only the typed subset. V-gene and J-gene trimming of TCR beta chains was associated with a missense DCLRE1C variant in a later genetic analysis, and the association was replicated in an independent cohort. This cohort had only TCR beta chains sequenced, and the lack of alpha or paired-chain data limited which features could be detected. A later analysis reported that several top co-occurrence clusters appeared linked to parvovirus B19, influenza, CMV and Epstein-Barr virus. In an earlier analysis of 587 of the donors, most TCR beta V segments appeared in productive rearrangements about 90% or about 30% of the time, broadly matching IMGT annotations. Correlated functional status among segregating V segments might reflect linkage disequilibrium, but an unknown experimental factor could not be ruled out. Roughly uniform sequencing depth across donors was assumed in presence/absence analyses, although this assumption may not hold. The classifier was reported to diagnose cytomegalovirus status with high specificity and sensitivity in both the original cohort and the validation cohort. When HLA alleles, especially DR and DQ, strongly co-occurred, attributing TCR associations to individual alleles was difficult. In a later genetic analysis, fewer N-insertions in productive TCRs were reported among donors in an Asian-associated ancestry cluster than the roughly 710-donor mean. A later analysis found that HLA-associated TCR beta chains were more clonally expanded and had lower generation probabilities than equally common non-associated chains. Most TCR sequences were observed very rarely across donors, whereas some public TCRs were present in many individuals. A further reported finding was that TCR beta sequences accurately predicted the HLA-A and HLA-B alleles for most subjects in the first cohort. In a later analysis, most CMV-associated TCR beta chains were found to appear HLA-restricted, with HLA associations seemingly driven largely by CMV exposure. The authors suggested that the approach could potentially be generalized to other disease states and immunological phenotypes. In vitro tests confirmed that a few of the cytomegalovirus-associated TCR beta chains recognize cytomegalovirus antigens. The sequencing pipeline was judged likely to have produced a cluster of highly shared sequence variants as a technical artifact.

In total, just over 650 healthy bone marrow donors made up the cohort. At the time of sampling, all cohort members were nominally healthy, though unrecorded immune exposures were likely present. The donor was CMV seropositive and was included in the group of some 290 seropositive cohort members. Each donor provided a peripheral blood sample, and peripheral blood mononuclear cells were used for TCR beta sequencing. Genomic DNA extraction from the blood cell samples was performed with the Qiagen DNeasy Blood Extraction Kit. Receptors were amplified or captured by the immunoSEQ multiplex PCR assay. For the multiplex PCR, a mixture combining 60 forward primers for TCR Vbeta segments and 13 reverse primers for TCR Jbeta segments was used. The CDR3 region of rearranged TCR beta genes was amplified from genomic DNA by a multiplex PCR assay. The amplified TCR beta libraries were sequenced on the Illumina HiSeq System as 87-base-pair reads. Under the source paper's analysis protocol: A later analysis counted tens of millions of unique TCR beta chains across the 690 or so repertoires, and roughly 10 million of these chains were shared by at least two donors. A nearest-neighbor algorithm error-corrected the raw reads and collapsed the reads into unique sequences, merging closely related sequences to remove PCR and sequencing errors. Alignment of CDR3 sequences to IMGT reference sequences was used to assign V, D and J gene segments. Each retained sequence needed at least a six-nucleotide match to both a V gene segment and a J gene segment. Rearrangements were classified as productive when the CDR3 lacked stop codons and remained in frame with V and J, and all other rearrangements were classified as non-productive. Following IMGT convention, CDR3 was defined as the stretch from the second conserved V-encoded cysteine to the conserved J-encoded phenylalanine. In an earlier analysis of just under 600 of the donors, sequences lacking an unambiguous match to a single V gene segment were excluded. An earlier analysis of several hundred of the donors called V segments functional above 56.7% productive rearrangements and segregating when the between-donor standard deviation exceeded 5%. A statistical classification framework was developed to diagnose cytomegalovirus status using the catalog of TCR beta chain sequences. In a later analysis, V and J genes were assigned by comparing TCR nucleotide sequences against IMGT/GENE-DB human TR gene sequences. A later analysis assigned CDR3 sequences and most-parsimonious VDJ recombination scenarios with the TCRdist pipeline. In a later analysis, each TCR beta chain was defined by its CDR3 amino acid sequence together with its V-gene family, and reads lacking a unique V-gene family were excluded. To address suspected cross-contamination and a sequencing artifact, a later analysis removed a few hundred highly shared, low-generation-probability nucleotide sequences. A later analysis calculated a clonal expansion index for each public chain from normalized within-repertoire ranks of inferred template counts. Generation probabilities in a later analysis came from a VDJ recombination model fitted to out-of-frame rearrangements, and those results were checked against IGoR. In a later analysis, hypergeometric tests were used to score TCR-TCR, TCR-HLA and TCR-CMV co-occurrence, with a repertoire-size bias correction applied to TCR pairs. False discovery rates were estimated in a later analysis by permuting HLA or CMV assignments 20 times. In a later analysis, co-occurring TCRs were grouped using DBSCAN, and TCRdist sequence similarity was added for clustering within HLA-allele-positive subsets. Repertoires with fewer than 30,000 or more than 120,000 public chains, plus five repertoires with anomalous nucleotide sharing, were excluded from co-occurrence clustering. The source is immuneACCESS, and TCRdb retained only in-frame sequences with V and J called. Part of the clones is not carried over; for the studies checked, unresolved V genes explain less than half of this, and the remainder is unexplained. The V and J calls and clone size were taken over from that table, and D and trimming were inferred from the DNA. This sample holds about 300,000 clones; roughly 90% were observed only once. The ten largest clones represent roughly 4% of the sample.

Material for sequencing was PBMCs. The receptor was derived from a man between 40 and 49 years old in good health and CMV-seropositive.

The bases are TGTGCCAGCAGCCTAGGCCGGGGCTCCTACGAGCAGTACTTC. Its protein product is CASSLGRGSYEQYF. This chain is built from TRBV6-1 and TRBJ2-7, and TRBD2 may be the D gene, going by 5 matching bases. Taken from cysteine to phenylalanine, the CDR3 has 14 residues. Solely the CDR3 DNA is kept, with 42 bases framed from the first base. V is pared back by 6 bases and J by 0 bases, with 12 bases lying between the germline termini. The germline V gene encodes CDR1 MNHNS and CDR2 SASEGT.